The 10 T cell receptor beta chains presented below share a single source sample, sequenced in a study of blood T cells in healthy people across ages (dated by TCRdb to about 2015). Libraries were made using 5' RACE. For sequencing, an Illumina HiSeq 2500 was employed. A second about 7 to 11 cycle PCR used a sample-barcoded 5' primer and a J-beta primer mix. TCRdb cleaned the public reads at Q25 with fastp, built clones with MiXCR and kept in-frame beta chains. Duplicate CDR3 protein sequences are folded into a single record with the most common DNA and genes. Within this sample are approximately 760,000 distinct CDR3 sequences, with 20% to 30% of them counted one time only. The biggest ten clones account for 9.4% of the sample. These same records also appear under a second study, on T cells of mothers and their children.

Material: blood. These receptors all stem from a boy younger than 18 in good health.

This chain uses TRBV7-9 with TRBJ2-5, with D hard to call. Trimming took off 6 bases at V and 7 bases at J, with 12 bases between the two ends. The CDR3 extends over 12 amino acids. CDR1 SEHNR and CDR2 FQNEAQ come from the germline V gene (reference sequence). In DNA, the CDR3 is TGTGCCAGCAGTTTCATCTCAGGGACCCAGTACTTC. Residues: CASSFISGTQYF. The variable domain in full, completed from reference TRBV7-9 and TRBJ2-5, reads DTGVSQNPRHKITKRGQNVTFRCDPISEHNRLYWYRQTLGQGPEFLTYFQNEAQLEKSRLLSDRFSAERPKGSFSTLEIQRTEQGDSAMYLCASSFISGTQYFGPGTRLLVL.

In this sample, this clonotype turned up a few times. The chain carries TRBV20-1 and TRBJ2-1, with D perhaps matching TRBD2 (5 bases). This CDR3 has 17 residues. The germline gives CDR1 DFQATT, CDR2 SNEGSKA (reference sequence). V was cut by 2 bases and J by 0 bases, with 17 bases left in between. This chain's CDR3 is CSARPRVRAISYNEQFF. The CDR3 DNA sequence: TGCAGTGCTAGACCACGGGTGAGGGCCATCTCCTACAATGAGCAGTTCTTC.

The V and J genes are TRBV11-2 and TRBJ1-6; 7 nucleotides line up with TRBD1. With V trimmed by 5 bases and J by 7 bases, 8 bases remained unmatched. CDR3 size: 15 residues. Germline lookup yields CDR1 SGHAT and CDR2 FQNNGV. Here the CDR3 reads CASSRPGTVNSPLHF. CDR3 DNA: TGTGCCAGCAGCAGACCCGGGACAGTGAATTCACCCCTCCACTTT.

Only a few counts were recorded for this clonotype. V is TRBV5-1 and J is TRBJ2-5; 7 bases fit TRBD2. Matching the DNA end better, TRBJ2-1 makes the J call doubtful. The CDR3 is made up of 15 amino acids. Germline CDR1 reads SGHRS; CDR2 reads YFSETQ. The CDR3 DNA follows: TGCGCCAGCAGCTTGGAGCGGGGCTTGGTGAATGAGCAGTTCTTC. This translates into CASSLERGLVNEQFF.

J is TRBJ1-1 and V is TRBV14; possibly TRBD1 for D (5 bases). Between the trimmed V and J ends, which lost 0 bases and 5 bases, there was a span of 13 bases. Germline loops: CDR1 SGHDN, CDR2 FVKESK. This CDR3 is 15 amino acids long. The CDR3 is CASSQDGQGWTEAFF. As DNA, the CDR3 is TGTGCCAGCAGCCAAGATGGGCAGGGATGGACTGAAGCTTTCTTT.

This clonotype has only a few counts. This chain connects TRBV29-1 to TRBJ2-6; a possible D gene is TRBD2 (6 bases). Trimming removed 1 base at V and 4 bases at J, with 14 bases between. This CDR3 contains 16 residues. Germline-derived CDR1 and CDR2 are SQVTM and ANQGSEA. This chain's CDR3 is CSVEGVEGLGANVLTF. The CDR3 bases are TGCAGCGTTGAAGGGGTGGAGGGACTCGGGGCCAACGTCCTGACTTTC.

The chain is built from TRBV15 and TRBJ1-2; D ambiguous. The CDR3 contains 17 residues. V was pared by 2 bases and J by 0 bases, with 16 bases between. CDR1 and CDR2 from the germline V gene are LNHNV and YYDKDF (reference sequence). The CDR3 loop reads CATSRNGSEKSNYGYTF. The CDR3 DNA follows: TGTGCCACCAGCAGAAATGGGTCCGAAAAGTCTAACTATGGCTACACCTTC.

The rearrangement uses TRBV7-2 and TRBJ2-5, with D possibly TRBD2 on 5 matching bases. The CDR3 is 16 residues long. V was trimmed by 2 bases and J by 0 bases, leaving 13 bases between them. Germline values: CDR1 SGHTA, CDR2 FQGNSA. CDR3 DNA sequence: TGTGCCAGCAGCTTAAGGAGGTCTTGGTACCAAGAGACCCAGTACTTC. The encoded protein is CASSLRRSWYQETQYF.

The chain has TRBV4-1 and TRBJ2-5; 7 bases are shared with TRBD1. Per the germline V gene, CDR1 is MGHRA and CDR2 is YSYEKL. The CDR3 contains 14 residues. V lost 1 base and J lost 4; bases outside the gene matches: 3. The CDR3 region has the DNA TGCGCCAGCAGCCAAGCAGGGGGAGCAGAGACCCAGTACTTC. This translates into CASSQAGGAETQYF.

The chain employs TRBV2 and TRBJ2-7, with no clear D. There are 12 residues in the CDR3. Trimming took off 8 bases at V and 4 bases at J, with 12 bases between the two ends. The germline V gene encodes CDR1 SNHLY and CDR2 FYNNEI. The CDR3 bases are TGTGCCAGCCGCGAGATAGATTACGAGCAGTACTTC. Amino acids: CASREIDYEQYF. The full variable domain, its missing parts supplied by reference TRBV2 and TRBJ2-7, is EPEVTQTPSHQVTQMGQEVILRCVPISNHLYFYWYRQILGQKVEFLVSFYNNEISEKSEIFDDQFSVERPDGSNFTLKIRSTKLEDSAMYFCASREIDYEQYFGPGTRLTVT.